This T cell receptor beta chain emerged from a study of radiation and T cells in renal cell carcinoma. The wider study: Nephrectomy followed 15 Gy stereotactic body radiation by 4 weeks.

V shed 4 bases, J shed 4 bases, and the junction held 2 bases outside the gene matches. CDR1 and CDR2 from the germline V gene are SEHNR and FQNEAQ (reference sequence). The CDR3 is made up of 13 amino acids. Findings of the study overall: Top tumor clonotypes rose in blood 2 weeks post-radiation, then contracted.

Time point defined: blood 2 weeks post-SBRT. Noted treatment: 15 Gy SBRT to primary tumor, nephrectomy 4 weeks later. After SBRT, blood was collected at 2 and 4 weeks, plus baseline. Regarding this clone: Its antigen is unknown.

Sequenced by immunoSEQ multiplex PCR; TCRdb stores in-frame clones only, minus some. The sample records tens of thousands of clones, 80% to 90% being singletons. V gene TRBV7-9 combines with J gene TRBJ1-2; TRBD1 matches at 8 bases. Sequenced here: blood, sampled from a patient whose treatment included radiotherapy and nephrectomy. The receptor's source is a woman aged 45 to 65 with renal cell carcinoma. The CDR3 loop reads CASSWTGSYGYTF. DNA of the CDR3: TGTGCCAGCAGCTGGACAGGGAGCTATGGCTACACCTTC. Complete variable domain (other parts from reference TRBV7-9 and TRBJ1-2): DTGVSQNPRHKITKRGQNVTFRCDPISEHNRLYWYRQTLGQGPEFLTYFQNEAQLEKSRLLSDRFSAERPKGSFSTLEIQRTEQGDSAMYLCASSWTGSYGYTFGSGTRLTVV.